Only a few counts were recorded for the clone carrying this T cell receptor (beta chain). Its target is not known. Then a second PCR, running roughly 7 to 11 cycles, was carried out with a sample-barcoded 5' primer and a J-beta primer mix. Each of the cDNA molecules was tagged by a template-switch adaptor with 12 random nucleotides. MiXCR, applied by TCRdb to the 5' RACE reads, yields one record per CDR3 protein. The sample includes roughly 1,700,000 distinct CDR3 sequences, 28% of them seen just once. This CDR3 is built from 17 residues. V gave up 0 bases and J gave up 1 base, with 17 bases separating them. From germline, CDR1 is SGHKS and CDR2 YYEKEE (reference sequence). Samples had at least 7 million PBMCs isolated from them. This sample is drawn from a study of blood T cells in healthy people across ages. About the research overall: When template switching was applied, about one barcoded beta molecule was captured per two T cells.

General study results and limits: Per million T cells, the diversity of TCR beta decreased roughly linearly as age advanced.

The TCR was taken from a woman aged 25 to 39 in good health. The chain recombines TRBV5-5 with TRBJ2-7; D is undetermined. Sequenced: blood. CDR3 nucleotides: TGTGCCAGCAGCTTGGCCGCGGCAGCCAAGTGGTCCTACGAGCAGTACTTC. Translating gives CASSLAAAAKWSYEQYF.